This T cell receptor beta chain was sequenced in a study of blood T cells in healthy people across ages. About the research overall: Per every two T cells, about one barcoded beta molecule was captured by template switching. The study, taken as a whole, reports: Naive T cell percentage showed a strong correlation with the diversity of TCR beta.

With regard to this clonotype: As yet, its antigen is unknown.

This CDR3 contains 15 residues. CDR1 and CDR2 (germline): MDHEN, SYDVKM. Trimming left V 7 bases short and J 2 bases short, with 14 bases between. The second PCR ran about 6 to 12 cycles with a sample-barcoded 5' primer and J-beta primers. Each CDR3 protein gets one entry after TCRdb re-called the 5' RACE reads with MiXCR. The data contain 700,000 or so distinct CDR3 sequences, about a fifth of them seen just once; the ten biggest clones take up around a fifth. This sequence was found in a man between 65 and 85 years old in good health. The V and J genes are TRBV28 and TRBJ1-4, with D unclear. Sequenced sample: blood. CDR3 amino acids: CASMKSGRTNEKLFF. Here the CDR3 DNA reads TGTGCCAGCATGAAATCCGGGCGGACTAATGAAAAACTGTTTTTT.